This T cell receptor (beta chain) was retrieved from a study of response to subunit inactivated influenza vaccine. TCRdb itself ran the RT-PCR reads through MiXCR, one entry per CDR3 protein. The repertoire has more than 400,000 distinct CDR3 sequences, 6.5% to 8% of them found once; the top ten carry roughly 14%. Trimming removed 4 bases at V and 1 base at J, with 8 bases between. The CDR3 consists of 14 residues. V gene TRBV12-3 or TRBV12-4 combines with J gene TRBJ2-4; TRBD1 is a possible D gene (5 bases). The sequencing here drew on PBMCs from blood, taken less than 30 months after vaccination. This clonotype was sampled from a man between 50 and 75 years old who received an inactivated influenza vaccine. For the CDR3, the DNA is TGTGCCAGCAGTTCCGACAGTGCCAAAAACATTCAGTACTTC. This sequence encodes CASSSDSAKNIQYF.